The T cell receptor (beta chain) described here comes from a study of a mutant IDH1 vaccine in newly diagnosed glioma. Across the study: Vaccination started 4-6 weeks after radiotherapy alone, or with temozolomide cycles. Treated patients, averaging around 40 years, were 62.5% male and around 40% female. Study-wide results and caveats: Pseudoprogression appears to have had no connection to changes in top peripheral T cell clonotypes.

The CDR3 is 15 residues long. Trimming removed 4 bases from V and 7 bases from J, with 14 bases in between. From germline, CDR1 is MDHEN and CDR2 SYDVKM. Worth noting for this clone: The antigen remains undetermined.

The data were produced by immunoSEQ multiplex PCR, yet TCRdb's version contains in-frame clones alone and is incomplete. The sample carries 75,000 to 80,000 clones, roughly 90% recorded once. Stated time point: week 5, during vaccination. Each vaccine dose was 300 ug of mutant IDH1 20-mer peptide, with topical imiquimod. The chain couples TRBV28 to TRBJ1-6, with D perhaps matching TRBD1 (6 bases). Here the sequenced sample was PBMCs, taken from a glioma patient whose treatment included an IDH1 peptide vaccine. The sequence derives from a woman aged 45-60 years with glioma. The CDR3 DNA reads TGTGCCAGCAGTTCCCCGACAGGTATCAATTCACCCCTCCACTTT. Residues: CASSSPTGINSPLHF.